This T cell receptor beta chain was profiled in a study of graft-versus-host responses after intestinal transplantation. This CDR3 comprises 15 residues. Germline CDR1 SGHRS, CDR2 YFSETQ. Deletions cut 0 bases from V and 7 bases from J, with 15 bases between. A remark on this clone: Its cognate antigen is unknown.

The assay was immunoSEQ multiplex PCR, and TCRdb's table has in-frame clones only and misses some. Of more than 65,000 clones listed, over 75% are singletons. The sample here was unstimulated CD4+ T cells sorted from spleen or lymph node cells, taken before transplant. The genes are TRBV5-1 and TRBJ2-3, with D tentatively TRBD1 (5 bases). The TCR was taken from a human donor who was the organ donor for an intestinal transplant. The CDR3 here is CASSLVARAGNTQYF. In DNA form, the CDR3 reads TGCGCCAGCAGCTTGGTGGCCAGAGCAGGGAATACGCAGTATTTT. Using reference TRBV5-1 and TRBJ2-3 for the parts outside the CDR3, the full variable domain is KAGVTQTPRYLIKTRGQQVTLSCSPISGHRSVSWYQQTPGQGLQFLFEYFSETQRNKGNFPGRFSGRQFSNSRSEMNVSTLELGDSALYLCASSLVARAGNTQYFGPGTRLTVL.